Presented here are 9 T cell receptor beta chains from one specimen sequenced in a study of blood T cell repertoires in COVID-19. Method: immunoSEQ multiplex PCR; TCRdb's copy keeps in-frame clones and lacks some. The sample has around 160,000 clones, 82% seen once. Sample: peripheral blood. The receptors were sampled from a human donor with acute or convalescent COVID-19. The donor label of this sample is uncertain.

The rearrangement uses TRBV12-3 or TRBV12-4 and TRBJ2-1; D remains unclear. The CDR3 runs 13 residues. V lost 6 bases, J lost 5 bases, and 11 bases lay in between. The CDR3, as DNA: TGTGCCAGCAGCTTTCTTGTCGACAATGAGCAGTTCTTC. Its translation: CASSFLVDNEQFF.

This clone was counted once. The CDR3 loop is CASSGEEGYGYTF. CDR3 sequence (DNA): TGTGCCAGCAGTGGCGAGGAAGGTTATGGCTACACCTTC. The V call is TRBV6-4, the J call TRBJ1-2, with D unresolved. The CDR3 runs 13 residues. CDR1 is MRHNA, CDR2 SNTAGT, per germline. V was pared by 4 bases and J by 5 bases, with 11 bases between.

The chain employs TRBV30 and TRBJ1-2; weak D call: TRBD1 (5 bases). CDR3 length equals 14 residues. From germline, CDR1 is GTSNPN and CDR2 SVGIG (reference sequence). The V end was cut by 1 base, the J end by 7 bases, with 16 bases between. CDR3 in DNA: TGTGCCTGGAGTGCCCATAGAGACGGGGGTGGCTACACCTTC. Its translation is CAWSAHRDGGGYTF.

The J gene is TRBJ2-3, the V gene TRBV10-3; D is ambiguous. CDR1 ENHRY and CDR2 SYGVKD come from the germline V gene. The V end was cut by 0 bases, the J end by 1 base, with 8 bases between. CDR3 length equals 15 residues. CDR3: CAISESWPGTDTQYF. CDR3 bases: TGTGCCATCAGTGAGTCTTGGCCAGGCACAGATACGCAGTATTTT.

This clone was picked up one time. J is TRBJ2-2 and V is TRBV15; a possible D gene is TRBD1 (6 bases). The ends were cut back, 6 bases at V and 5 bases at J, with 19 bases in the middle. In germline, CDR1 is LNHNV, CDR2 YYDKDF (reference sequence). This CDR3 is built from 16 residues. The chain's CDR3 is CATRRAQGLGTGELFF. CDR3 in DNA: TGTGCCACCAGGCGCGCACAGGGTTTGGGAACCGGGGAGCTGTTTTTT.

Comment on this clone: Other DNA sequences in the sample encode the same CDR3. The chain carries TRBV2 and TRBJ1-1; D is perhaps TRBD1 (5 bases). V was pared by 3 bases and J by 3 bases, with 8 bases between. Germline values: CDR1 SNHLY, CDR2 FYNNEI. The CDR3 is made up of 13 amino acids. In DNA, the CDR3 is TGTGCCAGCAGTGATCGGGGGTACACTGAAGCTTTCTTT. As protein: CASSDRGYTEAFF. The full variable domain, completed using reference TRBV2 and TRBJ1-1, is EPEVTQTPSHQVTQMGQEVILRCVPISNHLYFYWYRQILGQKVEFLVSFYNNEISEKSEIFDDQFSVERPDGSNFTLKIRSTKLEDSAMYFCASSDRGYTEAFFGQGTRLTVV.

This chain links TRBV5-1 with TRBJ1-6; unclear D gene. The CDR3 runs to 14 residues. Germline assignment: CDR1 SGHRS and CDR2 YFSETQ. V lost 1 base and J lost 3, with 5 bases in between. CDR3 residues: CASSLRGYNSPLHF. CDR3 DNA: TGCGCCAGCAGCTTGCGGGGCTATAATTCACCCCTCCACTTT.

J is TRBJ1-2 and V is TRBV4-3; 10 bases are shared with TRBD1. Germline CDR1 is LGHNA and CDR2 is YSLEER. The CDR3 length is 15 residues. V lost 3 bases and J lost 8; bases outside the gene matches: 9. CDR3 DNA sequence: TGCGCCAGCAGCCACCGACAGGGGGCGAAGATGGGCTACACCTTC. It translates to CASSHRQGAKMGYTF.

J is TRBJ1-2 and V is TRBV6-5; 9 nucleotides match TRBD1. The germline V gene encodes CDR1 MNHEY and CDR2 SVGAGI. The V gene end was trimmed by 0 bases and the J gene end by 7 bases; junction bases not matched to a gene: 6. This CDR3 is built from 15 residues. CDR3 coding DNA: TGTGCCAGCAGTTACTCGAGACAGGGGGTCCCTGGCTACACCTTC. This codes for CASSYSRQGVPGYTF.